A single sample gave rise to the 23 T cell receptor beta chains below, sequenced in a study of early stage breast cancer tumors. Produced via immunoSEQ multiplex PCR; TCRdb's table is partial and in-frame only. The sample consists of about 25,000 clones, over 60% of them appearing once. Sequenced sample: breast tumor tissue. These receptors came from a person aged 55 to 75 with breast cancer.

The chain combines TRBV9 with TRBJ2-5, with 9 bases that match TRBD2. The CDR3 runs to 17 residues. Germline V gene data show CDR1 as SGDLS and CDR2 as YYNGEE. Germline trimming cut 3 bases from V and 5 bases from J; bases unmatched to any gene: 14. The CDR3 is CASSAGSVAGVGETQYF. CDR3 nucleotides: TGTGCCAGCAGCGCCGGGTCGGTAGCGGGAGTCGGGGAGACCCAGTACTTC.

This chain uses TRBV19 with TRBJ1-5; a possible D gene is TRBD1 (6 bases). The CDR3 runs to 13 residues. Germline assignment: CDR1 LNHDA and CDR2 SQIVND (reference sequence). V lost 3 bases, J lost 16 bases, and 19 bases lay in between. The CDR3: CASSINSKGENHF. DNA of the CDR3: TGTGCCAGTAGTATTAACTCGAAGGGGGAAAACCATTTT.

This clone was recorded a few times. The V call is TRBV7-9, the J call TRBJ2-3, with D possibly matching TRBD2 (5 bases). Trimming left V 3 bases short and J 0 bases short, with 7 bases between. CDR1 and CDR2 (germline): SEHNR, FQNEAQ (reference sequence). The CDR3 contains 14 residues. The DNA of the CDR3 is TGTGCCAGCAGCTTGGGAGCTAGCACAGATACGCAGTATTTT. Translating it yields CASSLGASTDTQYF. Using reference TRBV7-9 and TRBJ2-3 for the parts outside the CDR3, the full variable domain is DTGVSQNPRHKITKRGQNVTFRCDPISEHNRLYWYRQTLGQGPEFLTYFQNEAQLEKSRLLSDRFSAERPKGSFSTLEIQRTEQGDSAMYLCASSLGASTDTQYFGPGTRLTVL.

The V gene is TRBV18, the J gene TRBJ2-7; TRBD2 might be the D (5 bases). The germline gives CDR1 KGHSH, CDR2 LQKENI. The ends were cut back, 0 bases at V and 2 bases at J, with 14 bases in the middle. This CDR3 has 16 residues. CDR3 sequence (DNA): TGTGCCAGCTCACCACCGAGTCTAGCAGCACCCTACGAGCAGTACTTC. Protein product: CASSPPSLAAPYEQYF.

In this sample, this clone is medium-sized. The chain is built from TRBV28 and TRBJ2-7; 8 nucleotides match TRBD1. Germline V gene data show CDR1 as MDHEN and CDR2 as SYDVKM. V shed 7 bases, J shed 9 bases, and the junction held 8 bases outside the gene matches. CDR3 length equals 12 residues. This chain's CDR3 is CASKGQGAVQYF. CDR3 DNA sequence: TGTGCCAGCAAAGGGCAGGGGGCTGTGCAGTACTTC.

V usage is TRBV30 and J usage is TRBJ2-2, with D possibly TRBD2 on 6 matching bases. This CDR3 has 18 amino acids. Looked up from germline, CDR1 is GTSNPN and CDR2 is SVGIG (reference sequence). V was pared by 4 bases and J by 5 bases, with 26 bases between. CDR3 DNA: TGTGCCTGGACCCCGGGACTCCGACGAATTTCCCGGACCGGGGAGCTGTTTTTT. The encoded protein is CAWTPGLRRISRTGELFF.

The J gene is TRBJ2-1, the V gene TRBV9; 12 nucleotides line up with TRBD2. CDR1 and CDR2 (germline): SGDLS, YYNGEE. The J segment lost 6 bases and the V segment lost 0 bases, leaving 13 bases of the junction unmatched. The CDR3 loop spans 19 amino acids. The CDR3 protein is CASSVDLGRLAGDLNEQFF. In nucleotides, the CDR3 is TGTGCCAGCAGCGTAGATCTTGGGCGACTAGCGGGAGACCTCAATGAGCAGTTCTTC.

The rearrangement uses TRBV4-2 and TRBJ2-7, with D perhaps matching TRBD2 (6 bases). Trimming stripped 1 base from V and 3 bases from J, with 13 bases between. This CDR3 is 15 amino acids long. Germline V CDR1 and CDR2: LGHNA, YNFKEQ. CDR3 amino acids: CASSQGHSGNYEQYF. CDR3 sequence (DNA): TGTGCCAGCAGCCAAGGTCATAGCGGAAACTACGAGCAGTACTTC.

This clone was found a few times. The chain uses TRBV4-3 and TRBJ2-1; 9 bases match TRBD1. This CDR3 has 16 residues. Germline assignment: CDR1 LGHNA and CDR2 YSLEER. The V and J ends lost 4 bases and 4 bases, in that order; junction bases with no gene match: 8. CDR3 region: CASSPGTGRRYNEQFF. For the CDR3, the DNA is TGCGCCAGCAGCCCCGGGACAGGGAGGAGGTACAATGAGCAGTTCTTC.

The chain carries TRBV7-6 and TRBJ1-2; 7 bases line up with TRBD1. Germline lookup yields CDR1 SGHVS and CDR2 FNYEAQ. This CDR3 comprises 16 residues. V was clipped by 1 base and J by 4 bases; unmatched bases: 9. This chain's CDR3 is CASSLEAGGRGYGYTF. The CDR3 nucleotides read TGTGCCAGCAGCTTAGAAGCAGGGGGTCGGGGCTATGGCTACACCTTC. Combining the CDR3 with reference TRBV7-6 and TRBJ1-2 gives the whole variable domain GAGVSQSPRYKVTKRGQDVALRCDPISGHVSLYWYRQALGQGPEFLTYFNYEAQQDKSGLPNDRFSAERPEGSISTLTIQRTEQRDSAMYRCASSLEAGGRGYGYTFGSGTRLTVV.

This clone was counted only a few times. The V and J genes are TRBV5-6 and TRBJ2-3; possible D gene TRBD2, 6 bases. Deletions cut 3 bases from V and 13 bases from J, with 15 bases between. CDR1 and CDR2 (germline): SGHDT, YYEEEE. The CDR3 runs 12 residues. The CDR3 sequence: CASSYRLGEEYF. The DNA for the CDR3 is TGTGCCAGCAGCTACCGCTTGGGGGAGGAGTATTTT.

The V gene is TRBV4-3, the J gene TRBJ2-2, with 14 nucleotides matching TRBD2. V dropped 4 bases and J dropped 1; count of bases not matched to a gene: 8. The CDR3 spans 19 residues. Germline-derived CDR1 and CDR2 are LGHNA and YSLEER. CDR3 nucleotides: TGCGCCAGCAGCCCCTCGGGACTAGCGGGAGTATTGAACACCGGGGAGCTGTTTTTT. Protein: CASSPSGLAGVLNTGELFF.

In this sample, this clone turned up once. The genes are TRBV7-9 and TRBJ2-7; D gene unclear. The CDR3 loop spans 11 amino acids. The germline V gene has CDR1 SEHNR and CDR2 FQNEAQ (reference sequence). V was clipped by 2 bases and J by 3 bases, with 2 bases between them. The DNA for the CDR3 is TGTGCCAGCAGCTTATACTACGAGCAGTACTTC. It translates to CASSLYYEQYF.

The chain has TRBV5-1 and TRBJ2-7, with 8 bases identical to TRBD2. Germline V gene sequence: CDR1 SGHRS, CDR2 YFSETQ. CDR3 length equals 14 residues. Trimming took 4 bases from V and 1 from J; bases not matched to a gene: 4. This CDR3 is CASSHGGASYEQYF. The CDR3 DNA sequence: TGCGCCAGCAGCCACGGGGGGGCTTCCTACGAGCAGTACTTC.

This sequence joins TRBV19 and TRBJ1-2; D unresolved. The germline V gene encodes CDR1 LNHDA and CDR2 SQIVND (reference sequence). This CDR3 region has 13 residues. Trimming stripped 6 bases from V and 4 bases from J, with 12 bases between. The CDR3 spells CASRGLGSYGYTF. The CDR3 coding sequence is TGTGCCAGTAGGGGCCTTGGGAGCTATGGCTACACCTTC.

This rearrangement joins TRBV5-1 to TRBJ2-3; D gene uncertain. CDR1 and CDR2 from the germline V gene are SGHRS and YFSETQ. V shed 4 bases and J shed 3 bases, with 3 bases lying between them. The CDR3 loop spans 11 amino acids. CDR3 amino acids: CASSQTDTQYF. CDR3 nucleotide sequence: TGCGCCAGCAGCCAGACAGATACGCAGTATTTT.

The chain links TRBV27 to TRBJ2-3, with D perhaps TRBD2 (5 bases). Deletions cut 4 bases from V and 8 bases from J, with 16 bases between. CDR1 MNHEY and CDR2 SMNVEV come from the germline V gene (reference sequence). The CDR3 is 14 residues long. The DNA of the CDR3 is TGTGCCAGCAGTTCCGGGGTCGCTGTTGGTACGCAGTATTTT. This translates into CASSSGVAVGTQYF.

V gene TRBV6-6 combines with J gene TRBJ2-1; 10 bases are shared with TRBD2. The V segment lost 2 bases and the J segment 7 bases; nucleotides outside the gene matches: 5. Germline V gene lookup returns CDR1 MNHNY and CDR2 SVGAGI (reference sequence). CDR3 length: 15 amino acids. The CDR3 sequence: CASSYPGTSVNEQFF. The CDR3 nucleotides are TGTGCCAGCAGTTACCCTGGGACTAGCGTGAATGAGCAGTTCTTC.

The sample holds a few counts of this clone. The chain carries TRBV7-3 and TRBJ1-2; D unclear. The length of the CDR3 is 13 residues. V gave up 2 bases and J gave up 5 bases, with 9 bases separating them. In germline, CDR1 is SGHTA, CDR2 FQGTGA. The CDR3 here is CASSLGRGYGYTF. The CDR3 DNA reads TGTGCCAGCAGCTTAGGGAGAGGGTATGGCTACACCTTC.

This chain joins TRBV7-9 and TRBJ2-5; 10 bases agree with TRBD1. CDR1 SEHNR and CDR2 FQNEAQ come from the germline V gene (reference sequence). This CDR3 spans 16 amino acids. Losses at the gene ends were 5 bases for V and 3 bases for J; bases not matched to a gene: 9. CDR3 nucleotide sequence: TGTGCCAGCAGCCGTTTAAAGACAGGGGGCGAAGAGACCCAGTACTTC. This encodes CASSRLKTGGEETQYF.

The chain combines TRBV4-3 with TRBJ1-2, with a tentative D call TRBD1 (5 bases). Germline CDR1 and CDR2: LGHNA and YSLEER. Trimming cost V 0 bases and J 4 bases, with 15 bases left between them. The CDR3 runs 16 residues. The CDR3 sequence is CASSQDRQQRPYGYTF. CDR3 sequence (DNA): TGCGCCAGCAGCCAAGATCGACAGCAAAGACCCTATGGCTACACCTTC.

The table lists this clone with many counts. The chain is built from TRBV6-5 and TRBJ1-1, with TRBD1 matching 8 bases. The V and J ends lost 5 bases and 9 bases, in that order; junction bases with no gene match: 5. The CDR3 totals 12 residues. Germline lookup yields CDR1 MNHEY and CDR2 SVGAGI. Here the CDR3 reads CASSPDREKAFF. The CDR3 coding sequence is TGTGCCAGCAGTCCGGACAGGGAAAAAGCTTTCTTT.

This clone was found a few times. This rearrangement joins TRBV7-2 to TRBJ2-2; a weak D match, TRBD1 (5 bases). The CDR3 totals 13 residues. Per germline, CDR1 SGHTA and CDR2 FQGNSA. The V gene lost 1 base and the J gene lost 6 bases, with 6 bases spanning the gap. The CDR3 nucleotides read TGTGCCAGCAGCTTAGACAGGCCCGGGGAGCTGTTTTTT. Its protein is CASSLDRPGELFF.